The present entry profiles one T cell receptor (beta chain) with its context. The antigen is undetermined. CDR3 size: 17 residues. The V end was cut by 7 bases, the J end by 0 bases, with 19 bases between. This sample was taken from a study of long-term antiretroviral therapy in people with HIV. Study findings and constraints: Compared with controls, HIV repertoires showed narrower CDR3 length ranges. Diversity went up after ART and still fell short of transplant donor controls. Someone took the blood between the mid-2000s and the late 2010s, maybe while older ART regimens were in use.

Sequencing relied on immunoSEQ assay v3.0, run at survey level. Sequencing aimed at roughly 40,000-55,000 T-cell genomes per sample. The table came from immunoSEQ multiplex PCR; TCRdb's copy has only in-frame clones and leaves some out. Among about 30,000 clones listed, approximately 95% were seen once. The material was unsorted PBMCs, obtained 5.3 years after starting antiretroviral therapy. The chain recombines TRBV23-1 with TRBJ1-5; D perhaps matches TRBD1 (6 bases). TRBV23-1 is treated as an ORF (open reading frame) with a function not yet certain. This clonotype originated in a man aged 25 to 40 with HIV. The DNA of the CDR3 is TGCGCCAGCAATCAGGACAGCCTTGTACATAGCAATCAGCCCCAGCATTTT. Amino acid sequence: CASNQDSLVHSNQPQHF.